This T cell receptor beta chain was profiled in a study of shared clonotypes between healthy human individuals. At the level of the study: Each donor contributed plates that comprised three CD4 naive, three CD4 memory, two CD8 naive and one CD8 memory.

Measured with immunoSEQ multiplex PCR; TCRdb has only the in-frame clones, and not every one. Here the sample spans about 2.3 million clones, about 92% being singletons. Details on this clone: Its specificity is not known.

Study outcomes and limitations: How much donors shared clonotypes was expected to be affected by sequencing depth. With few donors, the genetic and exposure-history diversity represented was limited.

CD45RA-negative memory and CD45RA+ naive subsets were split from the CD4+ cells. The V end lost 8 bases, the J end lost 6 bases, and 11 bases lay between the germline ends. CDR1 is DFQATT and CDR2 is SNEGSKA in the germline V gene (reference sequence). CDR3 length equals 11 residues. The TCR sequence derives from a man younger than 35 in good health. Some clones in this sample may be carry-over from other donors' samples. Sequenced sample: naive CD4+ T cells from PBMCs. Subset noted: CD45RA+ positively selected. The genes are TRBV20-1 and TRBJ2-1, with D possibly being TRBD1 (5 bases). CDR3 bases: TGCAGTCCGACCCAGGGCAATGAGCAGTTCTTC. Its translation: CSPTQGNEQFF.